This T cell receptor (beta chain) was captured by sequencing in a study of CD8 T cells in ankylosing spondylitis. Study-wide results and caveats: What seemed typical of ankylosing spondylitis blood was a TCR beta motif built from eight highly homologous variants. Some motif variants had been reported before (in reactive arthritis synovial fluid and blood). Clones linked to disease, bearing a CD8+ phenotype, were relatively rare in peripheral blood.

Per germline, CDR1 MDHEN and CDR2 SYDVKM. The CDR3 consists of 14 residues. The J segment lost 6 bases and the V segment lost 1 base, leaving 4 bases of the junction unmatched. This clonotype was found many times. Its specificity is unknown. Making the TCR beta libraries involved quantitative 5'-RACE with molecular barcodes. Each CDR3 protein is one row after TCRdb ran MiXCR on the 5' RACE reads. The data contain more than 35,000 distinct CDR3 sequences, approximately 5.9% of them seen just once; the ten biggest clones take up more than 10%. The J gene is TRBJ2-7, the V gene TRBV28; 9 nucleotides match TRBD1. This clonotype originated in a male donor with ankylosing spondylitis or in good health (not recorded which). The sample taken for sequencing was blood, either unsorted or a sorted T cell fraction (not recorded which). The CDR3 protein is CASSLFDRGSEQYF. The CDR3 bases are TGTGCCAGCAGTTTATTTGACAGGGGGTCCGAGCAGTACTTC.